The 28 T cell receptor beta chains given below trace back to one sample, sequenced in a study of T cell repertoires in cytomegalovirus infection. Using its own MiXCR run on the reads, TCRdb lists one record per CDR3 protein. Seen here are 97,000 or so distinct CDR3 sequences, more than 15% observed once, and the top ten hold 8%. Material for sequencing was PBMCs. The receptors derive from a human donor in good health (CMV status not recorded). Some clones in this sample may be carry-over from other donors' samples.

J is TRBJ2-2 and V is TRBV2; 8 bases map to TRBD1. This CDR3 contains 14 residues. Germline V gene sequence: CDR1 SNHLY, CDR2 FYNNEI. The V and J ends lost 3 bases and 4 bases, in that order; junction bases with no gene match: 1. CDR3 DNA sequence: TGTGCCAGCAGTGATGGGACAGGCACCGGGGAGCTGTTTTTT. It translates to CASSDGTGTGELFF.

This clonotype showed up many times. The chain has TRBV7-2 and TRBJ2-3, with D tentatively TRBD2 (6 bases). Germline CDR1 SGHTA, CDR2 FQGNSA. The CDR3 loop spans 14 amino acids. With 5 bases removed from V and 6 bases from J, the gap between germline ends came to 15 bases. CDR3: CASSPYSRGDTQYF. The CDR3 region has the DNA TGTGCCAGCAGCCCCTACTCGCGGGGCGATACGCAGTATTTT.

This clonotype was detected ten times or more. The chain joins TRBV7-6 to TRBJ2-2; 8 nucleotides align to TRBD1. The CDR3 totals 17 residues. Germline assignment: CDR1 SGHVS and CDR2 FNYEAQ. J lost 3 bases, V lost 4 bases, and 10 bases had no gene match. The CDR3 nucleotides read TGTGCCAGCAGCTCCCGGACAGGGAGAAGGGACACCGGGGAGCTGTTTTTT. Translated, it gives CASSSRTGRRDTGELFF.

This clonotype was detected only a few times. The J gene is TRBJ2-5, the V gene TRBV11-1; 14 bases fit TRBD2. V was pared by 1 base and J by 5 bases, with 3 bases of the junction left unmatched. This CDR3 has 16 amino acids. Germline V CDR1 and CDR2: SGHAT, FQDESV (reference sequence). CDR3 protein: CASSLVGLAGAETQYF. CDR3 nucleotide sequence: TGTGCCAGCAGCTTAGTGGGACTAGCGGGGGCTGAGACCCAGTACTTC.

The chain uses TRBV6-6 and TRBJ2-3, with D tentatively TRBD1 (5 bases). V lost 10 bases, J lost 4 bases, and 24 bases lay in between. The CDR3 is 16 amino acids. Germline V gene sequence: CDR1 MNHNY, CDR2 SVGAGI (reference sequence). This CDR3 reads CATYLTARNLADTQYF. For the CDR3, the DNA is TGTGCCACCTACCTGACAGCCCGAAACCTGGCAGATACGCAGTATTTT.

The chain employs TRBV19 and TRBJ1-1; D is ambiguous. The CDR3 spans 15 residues. Trimming stripped 4 bases from V and 0 bases from J, with 12 bases between. CDR1 is LNHDA, CDR2 SQIVND, per germline (reference sequence). CDR3 bases: TGTGCCAGTAGTACACGGGAGTACATGAACACTGAAGCTTTCTTT. This encodes CASSTREYMNTEAFF. Using reference TRBV19 and TRBJ1-1 for the parts outside the CDR3, the full variable domain is DGGITQSPKYLFRKEGQNVTLSCEQNLNHDAMYWYRQDPGQGLRLIYYSQIVNDFQKGDIAEGYSVSREKKESFPLTVTSAQKNPTAFYLCASSTREYMNTEAFFGQGTRLTVV.

In this sample, this clonotype turned up a few times. The J gene is TRBJ2-7, the V gene TRBV20-1; TRBD1 might be the D (6 bases). CDR3 size: 16 residues. V was pared by 3 bases and J by 6 bases, with 24 bases between. CDR1 and CDR2 from the germline V gene are DFQATT and SNEGSKA (reference sequence). The DNA of the CDR3 is TGCAGTGCTAGGGTCTTCGGCTTAGGGGGATTAGGCGAGCAGTACTTC. It codes for CSARVFGLGGLGEQYF.

This clonotype was counted between two and nine times. A much larger clonotype is one base distant, so this may be a read error. The CDR3 does not close with the conserved phenylalanine or tryptophan, likely indicating a read error. The chain has TRBV7-2 and TRBJ2-1, with D possibly being TRBD1 (6 bases). The V gene's germline CDR1 is SGHTA and CDR2 FQGNSA. The CDR3 length is 16 residues. V was pared by 1 base and J by 4 bases, with 14 bases between. This chain's CDR3 is CASSLEGDLRYNEQFL. Here the CDR3 DNA reads TGTGCCAGCAGCTTAGAGGGGGACCTCCGATACAATGAGCAGTTCCTC.

This chain connects TRBV19 to TRBJ1-1; unclear D gene. Germline CDR1 is LNHDA and CDR2 is SQIVND (reference sequence). V dropped 5 bases and J dropped 5 bases, with 12 bases sitting between them. The CDR3 sequence is 13 residues long. CDR3 bases: TGTGCCAGTAGTCCCCCGGGTTGGACTGAAGCTTTCTTT. Translated: CASSPPGWTEAFF.

The chain uses TRBV20-1 and TRBJ2-3, with D hard to call. The length of the CDR3 is 15 residues. V lost 0 bases and J 3 bases, leaving 13 bases between the germline ends. CDR1 is DFQATT and CDR2 is SNEGSKA in the germline V gene (reference sequence). The CDR3 protein is CSARDLSRQTDTQYF. The CDR3, as DNA: TGCAGTGCTAGAGATCTCAGCAGGCAAACAGATACGCAGTATTTT.

This clonotype was counted ten times or more. The rearrangement joins TRBV7-2 to TRBJ1-5; unclear D gene. V was trimmed by 2 bases and J by 4 bases, leaving 12 bases between them. The CDR3 sequence is 15 residues long. CDR1 and CDR2 from the germline V gene are SGHTA and FQGNSA. The CDR3 loop reads CASSLSSGGNQPQHF. CDR3 sequence (DNA): TGTGCCAGCAGCTTAAGTTCGGGAGGGAATCAGCCCCAGCATTTT.

This clonotype has ten or more counts. The chain is built from TRBV9 and TRBJ2-2; 7 nucleotides line up with TRBD2. This CDR3 contains 14 residues. The V gene end was trimmed by 4 bases and the J gene end by 5 bases; junction bases not matched to a gene: 5. Per the germline V gene, CDR1 is SGDLS and CDR2 is YYNGEE. The CDR3 sequence is CASSRGGATGELFF. CDR3 nucleotide sequence: TGTGCCAGCAGCCGGGGAGGGGCGACCGGGGAGCTGTTTTTT.

As regards this clonotype: A much larger clone lies one base from this, so it may be a read error. This chain connects TRBV6-8 to TRBJ2-2; possible D gene TRBD2, 6 bases. The CDR3 loop spans 15 amino acids. From germline, CDR1 is MNHGY and CDR2 SAAAGT. CDR3 bases: TGTGCCAGCAGGCGGACCCTCGCCGACACCGGGGGGCTGTTTTTT. It yields the protein CASRRTLADTGGLFF.

This chain connects TRBV20-1 to TRBJ1-5; D uncertain. The CDR3 contains 13 residues. Germline loops: CDR1 DFQATT, CDR2 SNEGSKA (reference sequence). The V gene lost 0 bases and the J gene lost 3 bases, with 6 bases spanning the gap. The CDR3 DNA sequence: TGCAGTGCTAGAGAGGCCCTCAATCAGCCCCAGCATTTT. It yields the protein CSAREALNQPQHF.

Details on this clonotype: At one end, the junction sequence differs from germline, possibly due to a read error. This sequence joins TRBV20-1 and TRBJ2-1; TRBD2 agrees at 9 bases. This CDR3 has 17 residues. Germline V lookup: CDR1 DFQATT, CDR2 SNEGSKA (reference sequence). Written as DNA, the CDR3 is TGCAGTGCTAGAGCTAGGCTAGCGGGGACCTCCCACAATGAGCAGTTCTTC. Protein product: CSARARLAGTSHNEQFF.

In this sample, this clonotype turned up many times. The chain recombines TRBV7-3 with TRBJ2-5, with D perhaps TRBD2 (7 bases). V was trimmed by 2 bases and J by 5 bases, leaving 12 bases between them. The V gene's germline CDR1 is SGHTA and CDR2 FQGTGA. CDR3 length: 14 residues. The CDR3 DNA sequence: TGTGCCAGCAGCTTATTTGCGGGGGCGGAGACCCAGTACTTC. Protein: CASSLFAGAETQYF.

The sample holds many counts of this clonotype. In DNA, the CDR3 is TGTGCCAGCAGTTTTCGGCGTCTCGGGACAGATACGCAGTATTTT. This gives the protein CASSFRRLGTDTQYF. The V call is TRBV28, the J call TRBJ2-3; no definite D call. Per germline, CDR1 MDHEN and CDR2 SYDVKM. The CDR3 is 15 amino acids. V dropped 3 bases and J dropped 3 bases, with 13 bases sitting between them.

This clonotype was observed many times. The gene calls are TRBV18 and TRBJ1-2; TRBD1 agrees at 10 bases. Trimming removed 3 bases from V and 11 bases from J; junction bases left unmatched: 12. Germline V gene lookup returns CDR1 KGHSH and CDR2 LQKENI. The length of the CDR3 is 15 residues. CDR3 coding DNA: TGTGCCAGCTCACCGGGACAGGGGCCCCAAGGAGAGTACACCTTC. Translated, it gives CASSPGQGPQGEYTF.

The CDR3 bases are TGTGCCAGCAGTCCGACAGTACCCTATAATTCACCCCTCCACTTT. Its translation is CASSPTVPYNSPLHF. The rearrangement joins TRBV12-3 or TRBV12-4 to TRBJ1-6; D perhaps matches TRBD1 (5 bases). The length of the CDR3 is 15 residues. Between the trimmed V and J ends, which lost 5 bases and 2 bases, there was a span of 10 bases.

The sample holds many counts of this clonotype. J is TRBJ1-1 and V is TRBV7-2; D ambiguous. CDR3 length: 16 residues. The V end lost 5 bases, the J end lost 1 base, and 17 bases lay between the germline ends. From germline, CDR1 is SGHTA and CDR2 FQGNSA. The CDR3 DNA reads TGTGCCAGCAGCCCCGGACTGGCATTCACGAACACTGAAGCTTTCTTT. Its protein is CASSPGLAFTNTEAFF. The full variable domain, its missing parts supplied by reference TRBV7-2 and TRBJ1-1, is GAGVSQSPSNKVTEKGKDVELRCDPISGHTALYWYRQSLGQGLEFLIYFQGNSAPDKSGLPSDRFSAERTGGSVSTLTIQRTQQEDSAVYLCASSPGLAFTNTEAFFGQGTRLTVV.

This clonotype occurred a few times. The chain uses TRBV7-2 and TRBJ2-5; D may be TRBD1 or TRBD2 (5 bases each). This CDR3 is 15 amino acids long. Deletions cut 0 bases from V and 4 bases from J, with 12 bases between. From germline, CDR1 is SGHTA and CDR2 FQGNSA. The CDR3 nucleotides read TGTGCCAGCAGCTTAGCTATGGCAGGGACAGAGACCCAGTACTTC. Protein: CASSLAMAGTETQYF.

About this clonotype: One end of the junction varies from germline; a read error may be responsible. CDR3 sequence reads: CASSFLGQAYEQCF. The CDR3, as DNA: TGTGCCAGCAGCTTTCTAGGACAGGCGTACGAGCAGTGCTTC. The V and J genes are TRBV7-9 and TRBJ2-7; 7 positions agree with TRBD1. This CDR3 spans 14 amino acids. Germline V lookup: CDR1 SEHNR, CDR2 FQNEAQ (reference sequence). Supplemented by reference TRBV7-9 and TRBJ2-7, the full variable domain reads DTGVSQNPRHKITKRGQNVTFRCDPISEHNRLYWYRQTLGQGPEFLTYFQNEAQLEKSRLLSDRFSAERPKGSFSTLEIQRTEQGDSAMYLCASSFLGQAYEQCFGPGTRLTVT.

By frequency in the sample, this clonotype is large. The chain recombines TRBV3-1 with TRBJ2-2, with unresolved D. Trimming pared 4 bases from V and 5 bases from J, leaving 17 bases between. The germline CDR1 and CDR2 sequences are LGHDT and YNNKEL (reference sequence). There are 16 residues in the CDR3. The CDR3 loop is CASSPHLKRSTGELFF. The DNA of the CDR3 is TGTGCCAGCAGCCCCCATTTGAAAAGATCTACCGGGGAGCTGTTTTTT.

The rearrangement uses TRBV7-8 and TRBJ2-7; a possible D gene is TRBD1 (5 bases). The CDR3 extends over 13 amino acids. Germline V CDR1 and CDR2: SGHVS, FQNEAQ. The V end was cut by 5 bases, the J end by 5 bases, with 13 bases between. This CDR3 reads CASSPQLGDEQYF. In DNA, the CDR3 is TGTGCCAGCAGCCCGCAGTTAGGGGACGAGCAGTACTTC. Using reference TRBV7-8 and TRBJ2-7 for the parts outside the CDR3, the full variable domain is GAGVSQSPRYKVAKRGQDVALRCDPISGHVSLFWYQQALGQGPEFLTYFQNEAQLDKSGLPSDRFFAERPEGSVSTLKIQRTQQEDSAVYLCASSPQLGDEQYFGPGTRLTVT.

This clonotype appeared many times. V is TRBV7-2 and J is TRBJ1-4; 9 positions agree with TRBD1. V shed 1 base and J 7 bases; nucleotides not matched to a gene: 19. The germline CDR1 and CDR2 sequences are SGHTA and FQGNSA. This CDR3 is built from 20 residues. CDR3 DNA sequence: TGTGCCAGCAGCTTAGGTTACAGAGGACAGGGGACTGGTCGTACTGAAAAACTGTTTTTT. Translating it yields CASSLGYRGQGTGRTEKLFF.

The V gene is TRBV28, the J gene TRBJ1-1; 8 bases line up with TRBD1. Unmatched junction bases numbered 3, after V lost 2 bases and J lost 10 bases. The CDR3 spans 12 residues. Germline assignment: CDR1 MDHEN and CDR2 SYDVKM. In nucleotides, the CDR3 is TGTGCCAGCAGTTTAAACAGGGGGGGAGCTTTCTTT. Translated, it gives CASSLNRGGAFF.

V and J are TRBV7-3 and TRBJ2-3; tentatively, D is TRBD2 (6 bases). The CDR3 runs to 16 residues. The V gene lost 5 bases and the J gene lost 2 bases, with 17 bases spanning the gap. Per the germline V gene, CDR1 is SGHTA and CDR2 is FQGTGA. As DNA, the CDR3 is TGTGCCAGCAGCCCGGTCTCAGGCGGGGACACAGATACGCAGTATTTT. Translation gives CASSPVSGGDTDTQYF.

The gene calls are TRBV28 and TRBJ2-5; either TRBD1 or TRBD2 may supply D (5 bases each). Per the germline V gene, CDR1 is MDHEN and CDR2 is SYDVKM. The CDR3 covers 15 residues. V was pared by 7 bases and J by 1 base, with 16 bases between. The CDR3 here is CASIGAEGVQETQYF. As DNA, the CDR3 is TGTGCCAGCATCGGGGCGGAAGGGGTCCAAGAGACCCAGTACTTC.